This TCR beta chain was identified during a study of glioma-infiltrating T cells. Amplification of TCR alpha and beta CDR3 regions from RNA used iRepertoire nested multiplex PCR. Input was about 95-400 ng of tissue mRNA or PBMC total RNA. TCRdb itself ran the multiplex PCR reads through MiXCR, one entry per CDR3 protein. In the table there are about 210,000 distinct CDR3 sequences, more than 25% of which are singletons. Deletions cut 5 bases from V and 0 bases from J, with 10 bases between. Germline V gene lookup returns CDR1 SGHAT and CDR2 FQNNGV. This CDR3 spans 14 amino acids. General study findings and limits: Only very few CDR3 sequences appeared in both tissue and blood. Tissue-blood divergence was below expectation in non-neoplastic patients, above in gliomas.

Comments on this clonotype: No antigen is known for it.

This receptor was identified in a human donor with low-grade glioma or glioblastoma, undergoing nonglioma brain surgery, or in good health (not recorded which). The rearrangement joins TRBV11-2 to TRBJ1-1; possible D gene TRBD1, 5 bases. The sample taken for sequencing was glioma tissue, nonneoplastic brain tissue, or PBMCs (not recorded which). CDR3 bases: TGTGCCAGCAGCACGGACATGTTGAACACTGAAGCTTTCTTT. Translation gives CASSTDMLNTEAFF.